Listed below are T cell receptor beta chains from one sample, sequenced in a study. Using its own MiXCR run on the reads, TCRdb lists one record per CDR3 protein. The sample includes approximately 800 distinct CDR3 sequences, approximately 31% of them seen just once. Sequenced: CD8+ T cells (not recorded whether cultured). These receptors came from a female donor. Each CDR3 is given with its conserved first and last residue. Size is omitted from some rows. Given values are once, few, many or a class for expanded clones.

>NA|TRBV19
CASSIRSTDTRYF
>NA|TRBV19
CDSSIRGSYEQYF
>NA|TRBV14
CASSQEGVLSGYGYAF
>NA|TRBV4-2
CAGSPLSEKLFF
>medium-sized|TRBV19
CASSWRAADTQYF
>NA|TRBV30
CAWSVSVQGCGYTF
>large|TRBV7-7
CASSLPIRDRGYATNEKLFF
>medium-sized|TRBV7-6
CASSLVTYPTDTQYF
>medium-sized|TRBV19
CASSRRASYEQYF
>many|TRBV14
CASSLRAGWGYGYTF
>many|TRBV19
CSSSVRSTDTQYF
>NA|TRBV5-1
CASSFLQGLNTGAFF
>large|TRBV19
CATSVGTEETHYGYTF
>many|TRBV14
CASSQDLLAGNEQFF
>medium-sized|TRBV5-1
CASSCTGTGETPF
>NA|TRBV3-1
CASSSTDRGFVNTGAFF
>many|TRBV19
CASSIRAGYEQYF
>medium-sized|TRBV20-1
CSARDTISRTSVTDTQYF
>large|TRBV29-1
CSVRTGVAEGYTF
>NA|TRBV29-1
CSAALRWRGYTF
>NA|TRBV21-1
CASWGGVVDTEAFF
>large|TRBV10-2
CASRTGSMNTEAFF
>large|TRBV19
CASSIRSSWEAFF
>NA|TRBV14
CASSQEGVLSGYGHAF
>few|TRBV12-3/TRBV12-4
CASSFMGASTDTQYF
>once|TRBV19
CASSQRSTYTQYF
>medium-sized|TRBV12-3/TRBV12-4
CASSFGLYEQYF
>medium-sized|TRBV19
CASSRYSLDTQYF